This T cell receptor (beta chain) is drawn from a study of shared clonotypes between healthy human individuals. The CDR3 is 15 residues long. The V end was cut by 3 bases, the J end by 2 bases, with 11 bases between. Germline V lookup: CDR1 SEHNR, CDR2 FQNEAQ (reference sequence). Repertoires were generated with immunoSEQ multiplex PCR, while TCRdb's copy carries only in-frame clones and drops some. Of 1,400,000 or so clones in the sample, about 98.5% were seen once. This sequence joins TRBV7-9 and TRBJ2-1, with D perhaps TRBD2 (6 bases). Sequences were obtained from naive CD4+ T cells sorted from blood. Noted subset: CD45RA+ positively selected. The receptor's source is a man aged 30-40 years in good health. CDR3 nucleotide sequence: TGTGCCAGCAGCTTTGGAACGGGAGCCTACAATGAGCAGTTCTTC. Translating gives CASSFGTGAYNEQFF.